The present T cell receptor beta chain was sequenced within a study of response to subunit inactivated influenza vaccine. TCRdb used MiXCR to reprocess the RT-PCR reads, holding one entry per CDR3 protein. The sample shows hundreds of thousands of distinct CDR3 sequences, 11% to 15% of them seen only once. This clonotype was detected a few times. This CDR3 spans 15 amino acids. Germline V CDR1 and CDR2: MDHEN, SYDVKM. V was pared by 5 bases and J by 4 bases, with 8 bases of the junction left unmatched. The source material was PBMCs from blood, sampled 14 days before vaccination. The sequence derives from a man in his fifties who received an inactivated influenza vaccine. This chain connects TRBV28 to TRBJ2-5, with 9 bases identical to TRBD1. CDR3 sequence (DNA): TGTGCCAGCAGTCCACTCCGGGACAGGGTAGAGACCCAGTACTTC. It is translated as CASSPLRDRVETQYF.